These T cell receptor beta chains were read from a single sample in a study of OX40 agonist ivuxolimab in advanced cancers. Clones were sequenced by immunoSEQ multiplex PCR, and TCRdb holds only the in-frame ones, with some missing. The sample carries roughly 26,000 clones, almost 90% recorded once. Here the sequenced sample was CD4+ or CD8+ T cells sorted from blood, taken in a trial of the OX40 agonist ivuxolimab. Receptors originate from an adult with an advanced solid tumor such as melanoma, head and neck, liver or kidney cancer. The CDR3 runs from the conserved cysteine through the conserved F or W. D genes are given only for firm matches. Part of the rows lack a size; the others show once, few, many or a class for expanded clones.

TRBV28,.,.,TRBJ1-6,17,CASSSDIPSSYNSPLHF,TGTGCCAGCAGCTCGGACATCCCAAGCTCCTATAATTCACCCCTCCACTTT
TRBV1,.,.,TRBJ2-5,15,CTSSPPSGGQETQYF,TGCACCAGCAGCCCCCCCAGCGGGGGGCAAGAGACCCAGTACTTC
TRBV27,.,.,TRBJ1-5,15,CASSLNLYSNQPQHF,TGTGCCAGCAGTTTAAACCTTTATAGCAATCAGCCCCAGCATTTT
TRBV6-6,.,.,TRBJ2-3,14,CASTPTGFWDTQYF,TGTGCCAGCACCCCAACGGGGTTCTGGGATACGCAGTATTTT
TRBV28,.,.,TRBJ2-7,17,CASSPSPGLPQSYEQYF,TGTGCCAGCAGCCCTAGTCCGGGACTCCCTCAGTCCTACGAGCAGTACTTC
TRBV4-3,TRBD1,.,TRBJ2-7,14,CASSLGTGKYEQYF,TGCGCCAGCAGCCTCGGGACAGGGAAATACGAGCAGTACTTC
TRBV6-4,.,.,TRBJ2-1,13,CASSYPGDNEQFF,TGTGCCAGCAGTTACCCCGGGGACAATGAGCAGTTCTTC
TRBV15,TRBD1,.,TRBJ2-2,14,CATSRQGVAGELFF,TGTGCCACCAGCCGACAGGGAGTGGCCGGGGAGCTGTTTTTT
TRBV4-1,TRBD2,.,TRBJ2-3,20,CASSQVGLAGGPANTDTQYF,TGCGCCAGCAGCCAAGTGGGACTAGCGGGGGGGCCAGCGAATACAGATACGCAGTATTTT
TRBV5-8,TRBD1,.,TRBJ2-5,15,CASSSDRGPRETQYF,TGTGCCAGCAGCTCGGACAGGGGGCCACGGGAGACCCAGTACTTC
TRBV25-1,.,.,TRBJ2-7,11,CASSVSYEQYF,TGTGCCAGCAGTGTGTCCTACGAGCAGTACTTC
TRBV27,TRBD1,.,TRBJ1-5,14,CASSTQGAGQPQHF,TGTGCCAGCAGTACACAGGGGGCCGGTCAGCCCCAGCATTTT
TRBV9,.,.,TRBJ2-2,11,CASSFSGELFF,TGTGCCAGCAGCTTCTCCGGGGAGCTGTTTTTT
TRBV28,.,medium-sized,TRBJ2-7,16,CASSSSQAIPLDEQYF,TGTGCCAGCAGTTCCTCACAGGCAATTCCCCTCGACGAGCAGTACTTC
TRBV5-1,TRBD1,.,TRBJ1-1,14,CASTDRGRDTEAFF,TGCGCCAGCACGGACAGGGGGCGGGACACTGAAGCTTTCTTT
TRBV27,.,.,TRBJ2-5,15,CASSLAPGLPETQYF,TGTGCCAGCAGTCTAGCCCCGGGACTCCCAGAGACCCAGTACTTC
TRBV30,.,.,TRBJ2-7,12,CAWSVVGYEQYF,TGTGCCTGGAGTGTAGTAGGTTACGAGCAGTACTTC
TRBV27,.,.,TRBJ2-2,17,CASSPQGGGLNTGELFF,TGTGCCAGTTCTCCTCAGGGAGGGGGACTGAACACCGGGGAGCTGTTTTTT
TRBV6-4,TRBD2,few,TRBJ2-2,17,CASSPRTSGGENGELFF,TGTGCCAGCAGTCCCCGGACTAGCGGGGGAGAAAACGGGGAGCTGTTTTTT
TRBV7-2,TRBD2,.,TRBJ2-5,17,CASSLVLAGGPQETQYF,TGTGCCAGCAGCTTAGTACTAGCGGGGGGCCCCCAAGAGACCCAGTACTTC
TRBV27,TRBD2,.,TRBJ2-7,15,CASSLSGGLDYEQYF,TGTGCCAGCAGTCTTAGCGGGGGACTCGATTACGAGCAGTACTTC
TRBV14,TRBD2,.,TRBJ2-2,17,CASSLPGGGERHRGAVF,TGTGCCAGCAGCCTACCCGGGGGGGGTGAGAGACACCGGGGAGCTGTTTTT
TRBV6-5,.,.,TRBJ1-6,15,CASSYRADYNSPLHF,TGTGCCAGCAGTTATCGGGCGGACTATAATTCACCCCTCCACTTT
TRBV6-6,TRBD1,.,TRBJ1-1,16,CASSLPGQILNTEAFF,TGTGCCAGCAGTTTACCGGGACAGATATTGAACACTGAAGCTTTCTTT
TRBV27,TRBD2,.,TRBJ2-7,21,CASSYSGTRRSSGSAAYEQYF,TGTGCCAGCAGTTATTCCGGGACAAGGAGGTCTAGCGGGAGCGCGGCGTACGAGCAGTACTTC
TRBV5-1,.,.,TRBJ1-4,16,CASRDGMGATNEKLFF,TGCGCCAGCAGGGACGGAATGGGGGCAACTAATGAAAAACTGTTTTTT
TRBV6-6,TRBD1,.,TRBJ2-5,14,CASSQTGVSETQYF,TGTGCCAGCAGTCAAACAGGGGTTTCAGAGACCCAGTACTTC
TRBV11-2,TRBD1,.,TRBJ1-1,16,CASSRDQTGQGSEAFF,TGTGCCAGCAGCCGTGATCAGACGGGACAGGGAAGTGAAGCTTTCTTT
TRBV9,TRBD1,.,TRBJ2-3,18,CASSPVPGQGEETDTQYF,TGTGCCAGCAGCCCAGTCCCGGGACAGGGAGAGGAAACAGATACGCAGTATTTT
TRBV9,.,.,TRBJ2-3,15,CASSVAVTDTDTQYF,TGTGCCAGCAGCGTAGCCGTGACCGACACAGATACGCAGTATTTT
TRBV5-1,.,.,TRBJ2-7,19,CASSLPYSRTATSSYEQYF,TGCGCCAGCAGCTTGCCCTATTCCCGGACAGCCACTAGCTCCTACGAGCAGTACTTC
TRBV15,TRBD1,.,TRBJ2-2,15,CATSRTGGAAGELFF,TGTGCCACCAGCAGGACAGGGGGCGCGGCCGGGGAGCTGTTTTTT
TRBV7-8,.,.,TRBJ1-4,16,CASSPLGQGPNEKLFF,TGTGCCAGCAGCCCCCTGGGGCAGGGGCCTAATGAAAAACTGTTTTTT
TRBV11-2,.,.,TRBJ1-4,15,CASSLEAGIPEKLFF,TGTGCCAGCAGCTTAGAGGCCGGAATTCCTGAAAAACTGTTTTTT
TRBV7-9,TRBD2,.,TRBJ2-5,15,CASSLATGGQETQYF,TGTGCCAGCAGCTTAGCGACGGGGGGGCAAGAGACCCAGTACTTC
TRBV2,.,.,TRBJ2-7,11,CASNGGEEQYF,TGTGCCAGCAACGGGGGTGAAGAGCAGTACTTC
TRBV7-9,.,once,TRBJ2-1,13,CASSLEGGREQFF,TGTGCCAGCAGCTTAGAGGGTGGCCGGGAGCAGTTCTTC
TRBV9,.,.,TRBJ2-7,15,CASSVVAEEGYEQYF,TGTGCCAGCAGCGTAGTTGCTGAGGAGGGATACGAGCAGTACTTC
TRBV4-1,.,.,TRBJ2-3,15,CASSQEDTSTDTQYF,TGCGCCAGCAGCCAAGAGGACACTAGCACAGATACGCAGTATTTT
TRBV28,TRBD2,once,TRBJ2-1,15,CASSLTSGGYNEQFF,TGTGCCAGCAGTCTCACTAGCGGGGGGTACAATGAGCAGTTCTTC
TRBV9,TRBD2,medium-sized,TRBJ2-7,15,CASSPSGTSGYEQYF,TGTGCCAGCAGCCCCTCCGGGACTAGCGGGTACGAGCAGTACTTC
TRBV19,TRBD1,.,TRBJ1-1,15,CASSHRGESTPEAFF,TGTGCCAGTAGTCACAGGGGTGAGTCAACCCCTGAAGCTTTCTTT
TRBV28,.,.,TRBJ2-7,16,CASSLPGTPGQYEQYF,TGTGCCAGCAGTTTACCCGGGACTCCAGGACAGTACGAGCAGTACTTC
TRBV25-1,.,.,TRBJ2-1,14,CAIEQSSSYNEQFF,TGTGCCATCGAACAGTCCTCCTCCTACAATGAGCAGTTCTTC